The text below deals with one T cell receptor (beta chain). Its specificity is not known. Data came from immunoSEQ multiplex PCR; TCRdb stores just in-frame clones and leaves some out. The sample contains roughly 150,000 clones, approximately 91% of which appear only once. From germline, CDR1 is DFQATT and CDR2 SNEGSKA (reference sequence). Trimming shortened V by 3 bases and J by 8 bases, and 7 bases separated the two germline ends. The CDR3 is 10 amino acids. This sample was taken from a study of T cell responses to AZD1222 COVID-19 vaccine. Whole-study results and caveats: Of the AZD1222 recipients, only 5 to 7 were seropositive at baseline. Spike-specific TCR breadth and depth rose after two AZD1222 doses.

Sequences were derived from peripheral blood, sampled 28 days after the second AZD1222 dose. This receptor was taken from an adult who received the AZD1222 COVID-19 vaccine. The gene calls are TRBV20-1 and TRBJ1-2, with unresolved D. CDR3 in DNA: TGCAGTGCTAGTAGTTCCGGCTACACCTTC. This translates into CSASSSGYTF.